This passage covers 5 T cell receptor beta chains from one sample sequenced in a study of shared clonotypes between healthy human individuals. Sequencing used immunoSEQ multiplex PCR; TCRdb keeps in-frame clones, though not all of them. The sample lists about 820,000 clones, approximately 92% occurring once. Naive CD8 populations comprised CD45RO-negative cells positively selected for CCR7, excluding terminally differentiated effector memory CD45RA+ cells. Sequencing was carried out using naive CD8+ T cells sorted from blood. These receptors were obtained from a man aged 25 to 40 in good health.

The chain has TRBV5-5 and TRBJ2-5; TRBD1 agrees at 9 bases. V was clipped by 5 bases and J by 2 bases; unmatched bases: 13. This CDR3 region has 17 residues. The germline V gene has CDR1 SGHKS and CDR2 YYEKEE (reference sequence). In DNA form, the CDR3 reads TGTGCCAGCAGGACAATACCGGGACAGGGCCATCAAGAGACCCAGTACTTC. This encodes CASRTIPGQGHQETQYF.

In nucleotides, the CDR3 is TGTGCCAGCAGCCTAGGGCGTTACGAGCAGTACTTC. Its protein product is CASSLGRYEQYF. This chain connects TRBV27 to TRBJ2-7; D gene ambiguous. The V gene's germline CDR1 is MNHEY and CDR2 SMNVEV (reference sequence). Trimming took off 6 bases at V and 4 bases at J, with 10 bases between the two ends. This CDR3 comprises 12 residues.

The chain has TRBV2 and TRBJ2-3; 7 bases are a match to TRBD2. V shed 3 bases, J shed 0 bases, and the junction held 3 bases outside the gene matches. The V gene's germline CDR1 is SNHLY and CDR2 FYNNEI. The CDR3 covers 15 residues. This CDR3 reads CASSEGGSSTDTQYF. The CDR3 DNA sequence: TGTGCCAGCAGTGAGGGGGGGTCAAGCACAGATACGCAGTATTTT. The entire variable domain, with the rest obtained from reference TRBV2 and TRBJ2-3, is as follows: EPEVTQTPSHQVTQMGQEVILRCVPISNHLYFYWYRQILGQKVEFLVSFYNNEISEKSEIFDDQFSVERPDGSNFTLKIRSTKLEDSAMYFCASSEGGSSTDTQYFGPGTRLTVL.

The chain links TRBV2 to TRBJ1-3; the D gene is possibly TRBD1 (5 bases). V was pared by 10 bases and J by 3 bases, with 16 bases between. In germline, CDR1 is SNHLY, CDR2 FYNNEI. The CDR3 covers 14 residues. The CDR3 coding sequence is TGTGCCATCAGGGCCACCCTCAGTGGAAACACCATATATTTT. Translation gives CAIRATLSGNTIYF.

The chain is built from TRBV7-9 and TRBJ1-1; 7 nucleotides align to TRBD1. Germline CDR1 SEHNR, CDR2 FQNEAQ (reference sequence). This CDR3 is 12 amino acids long. V lost 6 bases to trimming and J lost 6 bases; unmatched junction nucleotides: 4. The CDR3 reads CASRIDRAEAFF. The DNA for the CDR3 is TGTGCCAGCAGGATCGACAGGGCTGAAGCTTTCTTT.